This TCR beta chain was found in a study of blood T cell repertoires in COVID-19. The V and J ends lost 3 bases and 4 bases respectively, with 13 bases between them. The CDR3 runs 14 residues. The V gene's germline CDR1 is SGHRS and CDR2 YFSETQ. Assay: immunoSEQ multiplex PCR; the TCRdb copy retains only in-frame clones and omits some. This table holds fewer than 300,000 clones, 85% to 90% found once. Sequenced input: PBMCs or T cells enriched from blood (not recorded which). The V call is TRBV5-1, the J call TRBJ1-1; D gene unclear. This sequence was found in a man between 18 and 29 years old who had recovered from COVID-19. DNA of the CDR3: TGCGCCAGCAGCTACGACATAGGTTTCACTGAAGCTTTCTTT. This translates into CASSYDIGFTEAFF. Drawing the rest from reference TRBV5-1 and TRBJ1-1, the complete variable domain is KAGVTQTPRYLIKTRGQQVTLSCSPISGHRSVSWYQQTPGQGLQFLFEYFSETQRNKGNFPGRFSGRQFSNSRSEMNVSTLELGDSALYLCASSYDIGFTEAFFGQGTRLTVV.